One sample yielded the 22 T cell receptor beta chains listed below, sequenced in a study of beta chain features in type 1 diabetes. Study-level points and caveats: The study found moderately but significantly shorter TCRB CDR3s in all four CD4+ subsets of Type 1 diabetes patients.

Every isolated RNA sample was fully reverse transcribed, so sequencing captured expressed TCRB transcripts. TCRdb keeps only in-frame clones here, not all; method: immunoSEQ multiplex PCR. This sample has around 150,000 clones, with just over 8% found just once. No cognate antigen is known for these TCRs. Specimen: central memory CD4+ T cells from blood. Receptors were obtained from a young woman with type 1 diabetes.

This chain links TRBV19 with TRBJ1-1; no clear D gene. The length of the CDR3 is 13 residues. Germline CDR1 is LNHDA and CDR2 is SQIVND (reference sequence). Trimming cost V 6 bases and J 0 bases, with 8 bases left between them. CDR3 region: CASSRRMNTEAFF. The CDR3 DNA reads as TGTGCCAGTAGCAGGAGGATGAACACTGAAGCTTTCTTT.

This clone occurred many times. The gene calls are TRBV19 and TRBJ2-1; D is possibly TRBD2 (6 bases). The V and J ends lost 4 bases and 6 bases respectively, with 16 bases between them. CDR3 length: 15 amino acids. Germline V gene sequence: CDR1 LNHDA, CDR2 SQIVND (reference sequence). As DNA, the CDR3 is TGTGCCAGTAGTAAGATCGGGACTGCGTCCAATGAGCAGTTCTTC. It translates to CASSKIGTASNEQFF.

This clone was picked up a small number of times. J is TRBJ1-6 and V is TRBV5-4; D is possibly TRBD1 (6 bases). CDR1 SGHNT and CDR2 YYREEE come from the germline V gene (reference sequence). The CDR3 is 17 amino acids. Trimming pared 3 bases from V and 9 bases from J, leaving 22 bases between. The CDR3 loop reads CASSSSAGMGAGSPLHF. As DNA, the CDR3 is TGTGCCAGCAGCTCAAGCGCTGGGATGGGGGCGGGTTCACCCCTCCACTTT.

The J gene is TRBJ2-3, the V gene TRBV7-2; D possibly corresponds to TRBD2 (5 bases). This CDR3 spans 14 amino acids. Germline CDR1 SGHTA, CDR2 FQGNSA. The ends were cut back, 4 bases at V and 0 bases at J, with 8 bases in the middle. The CDR3 is CASSSDWSTDTQYF. CDR3 in DNA: TGTGCCAGCAGCTCGGACTGGAGCACAGATACGCAGTATTTT.

The genes are TRBV7-2 and TRBJ2-5, with 12 bases aligning to TRBD2. CDR3 size: 17 residues. The germline gives CDR1 SGHTA, CDR2 FQGNSA. With 1 base clipped from V and 5 bases from J, the junction kept 8 bases outside the gene matches. The CDR3 sequence: CASSLVSSGGAGETQYF. Written as DNA, the CDR3 is TGTGCCAGCAGCTTAGTCTCTAGCGGGGGGGCCGGTGAGACCCAGTACTTC.

This clone has more than one count but fewer than ten. The gene calls are TRBV18 and TRBJ2-7; D may be TRBD2 (5 bases). The CDR3 runs to 13 residues. The V gene lost 2 bases and the J gene lost 7 bases, with 12 bases spanning the gap. Germline CDR1 and CDR2: KGHSH and LQKENI. CDR3 nucleotides: TGTGCCAGCTCACCAGAGGGAAGGCCAGAGCAGTACTTC. It specifies CASSPEGRPEQYF.

Only a few counts were recorded for this clone. The V and J genes are TRBV28 and TRBJ2-5, with 9 nucleotides matching TRBD1. Germline V gene data show CDR1 as MDHEN and CDR2 as SYDVKM. V was clipped by 4 bases and J by 5 bases; unmatched bases: 8. The CDR3 totals 15 residues. This CDR3 is CASSSYRGRHETQYF. The DNA of the CDR3 is TGTGCCAGCAGTTCTTACAGGGGGCGCCATGAGACCCAGTACTTC.

There are a few counts of this clone. The rearrangement uses TRBV27 and TRBJ1-1, with TRBD1 matching over 7 bases. Looked up from germline, CDR1 is MNHEY and CDR2 is SMNVEV (reference sequence). V trimming: 4 bases; J trimming: 1 base; junction bases outside the gene matches: 9. The CDR3 sequence is 16 residues long. The DNA of the CDR3 is TGTGCCAGCAGTTCCGACAGGGCCCCTAAGAACACTGAAGCTTTCTTT. Translated, it gives CASSSDRAPKNTEAFF.

In its sample, this clone was seen a few times. The chain combines TRBV7-2 with TRBJ1-5, with D possibly TRBD1 on 5 matching bases. The CDR3 has 14 amino acids. CDR1 is SGHTA and CDR2 is FQGNSA in the germline V gene. V was clipped by 3 bases and J by 7 bases, with 13 bases between them. The DNA for the CDR3 is TGTGCCAGCAGCTTGGTCCGGGGGGAGCAGCCCCAGCATTTT. Its translation: CASSLVRGEQPQHF.

The chain joins TRBV6-6 to TRBJ2-1, with TRBD2 identical over 9 bases. With V trimmed by 2 bases and J by 4 bases, 6 bases remained unmatched. This CDR3 has 16 amino acids. Germline CDR1 is MNHNY and CDR2 is SVGAGI (reference sequence). CDR3 residues: CASSYDGTSSYNEQFF. As DNA, the CDR3 is TGTGCCAGCAGTTACGACGGGACTAGCTCTTACAATGAGCAGTTCTTC.

The rearrangement links TRBV2 to TRBJ1-5; TRBD1 is a possible D gene (5 bases). CDR1 is SNHLY, CDR2 FYNNEI, per germline. V dropped 7 bases and J dropped 4 bases, with 14 bases sitting between them. This CDR3 spans 14 amino acids. In DNA form, the CDR3 reads TGTGCCAGCACGAAAGACAGCGGGAATCAGCCCCAGCATTTT. This codes for CASTKDSGNQPQHF.

Only a few counts were recorded for this clone. The chain is built from TRBV7-9 and TRBJ2-1, with D tentatively TRBD2 (7 bases). Germline-derived CDR1 and CDR2 are SEHNR and FQNEAQ (reference sequence). V was cut by 9 bases and J by 2 bases, with 14 bases left in between. The CDR3 contains 14 residues. DNA for the CDR3: TGTGCCAGTAGTCAGCGGGACACCTACAATGAGCAGTTCTTC. Translation gives CASSQRDTYNEQFF.

This clone was counted between two and nine times. The J gene is TRBJ1-1, the V gene TRBV7-8, with TRBD1 identical over 8 bases. The CDR3 loop spans 14 amino acids. Germline V gene data show CDR1 as SGHVS and CDR2 as FQNEAQ. After removal of 3 bases from V and 4 bases from J, the junction contained 4 bases not matched to a gene. The CDR3 region has the DNA TGTGCCAGCAGCTTCAGGACAGGGCCCACTGAAGCTTTCTTT. Its protein product is CASSFRTGPTEAFF.

This clone came up a few times. The chain joins TRBV7-2 to TRBJ2-7, with 8 bases lining up with TRBD1. The V gene's germline CDR1 is SGHTA and CDR2 FQGNSA. The CDR3 runs 14 residues. Germline trimming cut 5 bases from V and 0 bases from J; bases unmatched to any gene: 3. The CDR3 DNA reads as TGTGCCAGCAGCCAGGACAGGGACTCCTACGAGCAGTACTTC. It is translated as CASSQDRDSYEQYF. The full variable domain, with the rest looked up from reference TRBV7-2 and TRBJ2-7, is GAGVSQSPSNKVTEKGKDVELRCDPISGHTALYWYRQSLGQGLEFLIYFQGNSAPDKSGLPSDRFSAERTGGSVSTLTIQRTQQEDSAVYLCASSQDRDSYEQYFGPGTRLTVT.

Points on this clone: This sample includes further DNA sequences coding for the same CDR3. The chain has TRBV18 and TRBJ1-4; possible D gene TRBD1, 5 bases. The V and J ends lost 3 bases and 1 base respectively, with 12 bases between them. This CDR3 comprises 16 residues. Germline V gene lookup returns CDR1 KGHSH and CDR2 LQKENI. CDR3 sequence (DNA): TGTGCCAGCTCACCGGGGCAGGGTGGAACTAATGAAAAACTGTTTTTT. This encodes CASSPGQGGTNEKLFF.

This clone has just a few counts. CDR3 in amino acids: CASQERFYEQYF. Here the CDR3 DNA reads TGTGCCAGCCAAGAGCGTTTCTACGAGCAGTACTTC. The genes are TRBV2 and TRBJ2-7; D gene unclear. The CDR3 length is 12 residues. Trimming pared 8 bases from V and 3 bases from J, leaving 11 bases between. CDR1 SNHLY and CDR2 FYNNEI come from the germline V gene.

The chain employs TRBV29-1 and TRBJ2-6, with 12 bases lining up with TRBD1. The germline gives CDR1 SQVTM, CDR2 ANQGSEA. Trimming removed 6 bases from V and 1 base from J; junction bases left unmatched: 13. This CDR3 is 19 amino acids long. CDR3 loop: CSVRTGTGGRISGANVLTF. CDR3 in DNA: TGCAGCGTCCGCACCGGGACAGGGGGCCGGATTTCTGGGGCCAACGTCCTGACTTTC.

The chain is built from TRBV7-2 and TRBJ1-1, with D tentatively TRBD1 (5 bases). V was shortened by 5 bases and J by 4 bases, with 17 bases between the two germline ends. CDR3 length: 15 amino acids. Germline assignment: CDR1 SGHTA and CDR2 FQGNSA. The CDR3 DNA reads TGTGCCAGCAGCCAAAACGGTGCAGGGATCACTGAAGCTTTCTTT. It specifies CASSQNGAGITEAFF.

The sample holds a few counts of this clone. The V gene is TRBV11-3, the J gene TRBJ2-3; perhaps TRBD2 as D (6 bases). Trimming took off 5 bases at V and 4 bases at J, with 13 bases between the two ends. The germline V gene has CDR1 SGHNT and CDR2 YENEEA. This CDR3 comprises 14 residues. CDR3 amino acids: CASSHAGPPDTQYF. The DNA of the CDR3 is TGTGCCAGCAGCCATGCGGGGCCGCCAGATACGCAGTATTTT.

This clone has only a few counts. The chain couples TRBV29-1 to TRBJ2-5; 7 positions match TRBD2. Germline V gene sequence: CDR1 SQVTM, CDR2 ANQGSEA. With V trimmed by 5 bases and J by 5 bases, 2 bases remained unmatched. The CDR3 has 11 residues. The CDR3 DNA reads TGCAGCGTTTGGGGGGGGGAGACCCAGTACTTC. As protein: CSVWGGETQYF.

The table lists this clone with a few counts. The chain links TRBV28 to TRBJ2-7, with D possibly matching TRBD1 (6 bases). The V end lost 8 bases, the J end lost 2 bases, and 10 bases lay between the germline ends. This CDR3 has 12 residues. Germline V gene data show CDR1 as MDHEN and CDR2 as SYDVKM. CDR3 DNA: TGTGCCAGCCAGGGGCGGGCCTACGAGCAGTACTTC. Encoded protein: CASQGRAYEQYF.

This clone was seen a few times. The chain is built from TRBV30 and TRBJ1-5, with D perhaps matching TRBD1 (6 bases). CDR3 size: 15 residues. V gave up 3 bases and J gave up 3 bases, with 15 bases separating them. Per germline, CDR1 GTSNPN and CDR2 SVGIG (reference sequence). The DNA of the CDR3 is TGTGCCTGGAGCGCAGCAGGGGTCGACAATCAGCCCCAGCATTTT. Protein product: CAWSAAGVDNQPQHF.